What follows are 7 T cell receptor beta chains derived from one specimen sequenced in a study of cytomegalovirus exposure and HLA in healthy donors. 13 Jbeta primers and 60 Vbeta primers were used for the PCR. The data were produced by immunoSEQ multiplex PCR, yet TCRdb's version contains in-frame clones alone and is incomplete. In the table there are about 95,000 clones, 70% to 85% of which are singletons. Sequencing used PBMCs. Every receptor here comes from a man aged 30 to 39 in good health and CMV-seropositive.

This clone was found a few times. The chain combines TRBV29-1 with TRBJ1-3; 8 bases are shared with TRBD1. The V and J ends lost 7 bases and 0 bases, in that order; junction bases with no gene match: 2. The germline V gene encodes CDR1 SQVTM and CDR2 ANQGSEA. This CDR3 region has 13 residues. The CDR3 protein is CSAQGASGNTIYF. CDR3 DNA: TGCAGCGCGCAGGGGGCCTCTGGAAACACCATATATTTT.

The genes are TRBV28 and TRBJ1-1, with a weak D call TRBD1 (5 bases). With 2 bases removed from V and 3 bases from J, the gap between germline ends came to 7 bases. This CDR3 is built from 13 residues. Germline values: CDR1 MDHEN, CDR2 SYDVKM. CDR3 sequence reads: CASSLRGDTEAFF. The CDR3 nucleotides are TGTGCCAGCAGTTTAAGGGGCGACACTGAAGCTTTCTTT.

The chain joins TRBV6-5 to TRBJ1-5; 7 bases line up with TRBD1. Germline V CDR1 and CDR2: MNHEY, SVGAGI. This CDR3 comprises 14 residues. J was trimmed by 7 bases and V by 0 bases; bases with no gene match: 3. The CDR3 coding sequence is TGTGCCAGCAGTTACTCGGAAGGGGGCCAGCCCCAGCATTTT. Amino acids: CASSYSEGGQPQHF.

The gene calls are TRBV7-2 and TRBJ2-4, with D possibly matching TRBD2 (6 bases). CDR3 length: 13 residues. V gave up 5 bases and J gave up 6 bases, with 11 bases separating them. Germline CDR1 and CDR2: SGHTA and FQGNSA. The CDR3 sequence: CASSVGLTNIQYF. The CDR3 DNA sequence: TGTGCCAGCAGCGTAGGACTAACAAACATTCAGTACTTC.

V is TRBV28 and J is TRBJ2-5, with 9 nucleotides matching TRBD2. Germline CDR1 reads MDHEN; CDR2 reads SYDVKM. The CDR3 extends over 14 amino acids. V dropped 10 bases and J dropped 1; count of bases not matched to a gene: 7. This chain's CDR3 is CAIMGGGAQETQYF. The CDR3, as DNA: TGTGCCATCATGGGCGGGGGGGCCCAAGAGACCCAGTACTTC.

This clone appeared once. V usage is TRBV29-1 and J usage is TRBJ2-5; D uncertain. The V gene's germline CDR1 is SQVTM and CDR2 ANQGSEA. CDR3 length: 12 residues. V lost 3 bases, J lost 5 bases, and 10 bases lay in between. The CDR3 loop reads CSVDSERETQYF. CDR3 bases: TGCAGCGTTGACTCCGAACGGGAGACCCAGTACTTC.

This chain connects TRBV30 to TRBJ1-3; D gene unclear. V was clipped by 4 bases and J by 0 bases, with 7 bases between them. This CDR3 has 13 amino acids. Germline-derived CDR1 and CDR2 are GTSNPN and SVGIG (reference sequence). CDR3 nucleotides: TGTGCCTGGACGCGGATCTCTGGAAACACCATATATTTT. Its protein product is CAWTRISGNTIYF. The whole variable domain, remainder taken from reference TRBV30 and TRBJ1-3, is SQTIHQWPATLVQPVGSPLSLECTVEGTSNPNLYWYRQAAGRGLQLLFYSVGIGQISSEVPQNLSASRPQDRQFILSSKKLLLSDSGFYLCAWTRISGNTIYFGEGSWLTVV.